What follows are 32 T cell receptor beta chains derived from one specimen sequenced in a study of blood T cell repertoires in COVID-19. Method: immunoSEQ multiplex PCR; TCRdb's copy keeps in-frame clones and lacks some. The table records some 73,000 clones, about 80% of them present only once. The specimen was peripheral blood. The receptors were sampled from a human donor in a cohort sampled during active COVID-19.

V and J are TRBV5-1 and TRBJ1-4, with no clear D. Germline assignment: CDR1 SGHRS and CDR2 YFSETQ. Trimming left V 0 bases short and J 3 bases short, with 9 bases between. CDR3 length: 15 residues. CDR3 region: CASSLGDIANEKLFF. The CDR3 nucleotides are TGCGCCAGCAGCTTGGGTGACATTGCTAATGAAAAACTGTTTTTT.

The chain couples TRBV5-5 to TRBJ1-6; 8 bases match TRBD1. Trimming removed 6 bases from V and 9 bases from J; junction bases left unmatched: 11. The CDR3 contains 15 residues. Germline CDR1 reads SGHKS; CDR2 reads YYEKEE (reference sequence). This CDR3 reads CASTAAGGIGSPLHF. In nucleotides, the CDR3 is TGTGCCAGCACCGCGGCAGGGGGCATAGGTTCACCCCTCCACTTT.

The chain is built from TRBV10-3 and TRBJ2-2; 10 nucleotides align to TRBD2. The length of the CDR3 is 16 residues. Germline V gene sequence: CDR1 ENHRY, CDR2 SYGVKD. V gave up 7 bases and J gave up 5 bases; unmatched junction bases: 10. The CDR3 spells CAITPRASGGTGELFF. The CDR3 bases are TGTGCCATCACCCCTCGGGCTAGCGGGGGAACCGGGGAGCTGTTTTTT.

V and J are TRBV18 and TRBJ1-1, with TRBD1 matching 8 bases. Trimming took 2 bases from V and 3 from J; bases not matched to a gene: 8. CDR1 is KGHSH and CDR2 is LQKENI in the germline V gene. This CDR3 comprises 16 residues. The DNA of the CDR3 is TGTGCCAGCTCACCAACTCAGGGGGCGGGGTACACTGAAGCTTTCTTT. This translates into CASSPTQGAGYTEAFF. The full variable domain, in which reference TRBV18 and TRBJ1-1 provide the parts outside the CDR3, is NAGVMQNPRHLVRRRGQEARLRCSPMKGHSHVYWYRQLPEEGLKFMVYLQKENIIDESGMPKERFSAEFPKEGPSILRIQQVVRGDSAAYFCASSPTQGAGYTEAFFGQGTRLTVV.

CDR3 sequence: CASSPWRQSSTGELFF. CDR3 DNA sequence: TGTGCCAGCAGCCCTTGGAGGCAGAGTTCCACCGGGGAGCTGTTTTTT. This chain links TRBV14 with TRBJ2-2; D perhaps matches TRBD2 (5 bases). The CDR3 totals 16 residues. Germline V lookup: CDR1 SGHDN, CDR2 FVKESK. Trimming took 4 bases from V and 4 from J, leaving 16 bases between them.

The V gene is TRBV27, the J gene TRBJ1-1; 10 positions match TRBD1. CDR3 length: 16 residues. Looked up from germline, CDR1 is MNHEY and CDR2 is SMNVEV (reference sequence). V was pared by 4 bases and J by 4 bases, with 9 bases of the junction left unmatched. The CDR3 is CASSSRDRGSGTEAFF. CDR3 bases: TGTGCCAGCAGTTCCCGGGACAGGGGATCGGGCACTGAAGCTTTCTTT.

The rearrangement links TRBV18 to TRBJ2-2; D might be TRBD1 (6 bases). The V gene's germline CDR1 is KGHSH and CDR2 LQKENI. V gave up 2 bases and J gave up 7 bases, with 17 bases separating them. This CDR3 spans 16 amino acids. The CDR3 region is CASSPGKGGSVGELFF. CDR3 in DNA: TGTGCCAGCTCACCAGGCAAAGGGGGATCTGTCGGGGAGCTGTTTTTT.

The chain has TRBV6-6 and TRBJ2-7; 12 bases are a match to TRBD2. Looked up from germline, CDR1 is MNHNY and CDR2 is SVGAGI (reference sequence). CDR3 length: 18 amino acids. The V and J ends lost 5 bases and 1 base, in that order; junction bases with no gene match: 12. The CDR3 DNA follows: TGTGCCAGCAGTCGATCGAGCCTACTAGCGGGGGGTTCCTACGAGCAGTACTTC. As protein: CASSRSSLLAGGSYEQYF.

The genes are TRBV20-1 and TRBJ2-5, with TRBD2 identical over 7 bases. The CDR3 runs to 14 residues. Trimming cost V 3 bases and J 5 bases; bases outside gene matches: 9. CDR1 and CDR2 (germline): DFQATT, SNEGSKA (reference sequence). CDR3 protein: CSASLAGRVETQYF. DNA of the CDR3: TGCAGTGCTAGTTTGGCGGGGAGGGTTGAGACCCAGTACTTC.

The sample holds one count of this clone. The chain uses TRBV6-4 and TRBJ2-7; TRBD1 might be the D (6 bases). This CDR3 region has 14 residues. Germline CDR1 and CDR2: MRHNA and SNTAGT. With 8 bases removed from V and 5 bases from J, the gap between germline ends came to 19 bases. The CDR3 sequence: CASSQSQGPHEQYF. The CDR3, as DNA: TGTGCCAGCTCGCAATCACAGGGTCCCCACGAGCAGTACTTC.

The chain is built from TRBV28 and TRBJ1-5; D is undetermined. The germline V gene has CDR1 MDHEN and CDR2 SYDVKM. Trimming cost V 6 bases and J 9 bases, with 12 bases left between them. The CDR3 covers 12 residues. The CDR3 region is CASSAKRWPQHF. CDR3 bases: TGTGCCAGCAGCGCCAAGAGGTGGCCCCAGCATTTT.

The V gene is TRBV5-1, the J gene TRBJ2-7; D perhaps matches TRBD2 (6 bases). Between the trimmed V and J ends, which lost 4 bases and 2 bases, there was a span of 19 bases. Germline-derived CDR1 and CDR2 are SGHRS and YFSETQ. This CDR3 has 16 residues. CDR3 nucleotide sequence: TGCGCCAGCAGCCCCAGCCCCGGGGGTGCCACCTACGAGCAGTACTTC. It yields the protein CASSPSPGGATYEQYF.

There are many counts of this clone. V usage is TRBV5-1 and J usage is TRBJ2-1; D may be TRBD2 (6 bases). CDR1 SGHRS and CDR2 YFSETQ come from the germline V gene. Trimming removed 0 bases from V and 10 bases from J, with 17 bases in between. The CDR3 sequence is 15 residues long. CDR3 in DNA: TGCGCCAGCAGCTTGGTTTTCAGGGAGGAGGGAGAGCAGTTCTTC. It yields the protein CASSLVFREEGEQFF.

V and J are TRBV6-5 and TRBJ2-1; possibly TRBD2 for D (5 bases). V lost 8 bases, J lost 4 bases, and 15 bases lay in between. The length of the CDR3 is 14 residues. The germline gives CDR1 MNHEY, CDR2 SVGAGI. The CDR3 DNA reads TGTGCCAGCCACGACGGGGTCGCTTACAATGAGCAGTTCTTC. Translating gives CASHDGVAYNEQFF.

The J gene is TRBJ1-2, the V gene TRBV5-1; no firm D call. Between the trimmed V and J ends, which lost 0 bases and 4 bases, there was a span of 7 bases. The CDR3 runs 13 residues. Per germline, CDR1 SGHRS and CDR2 YFSETQ. The CDR3 protein is CASSLGTRYGYTF. The CDR3 DNA sequence: TGCGCCAGCAGCTTGGGTACGCGCTATGGCTACACCTTC.

The chain couples TRBV2 to TRBJ1-6; D possibly corresponds to TRBD1 (6 bases). From germline, CDR1 is SNHLY and CDR2 FYNNEI. The CDR3 covers 14 residues. Trimming took 6 bases from V and 3 from J, leaving 9 bases between them. The CDR3 spells CASSFRGYNSPLHF. The CDR3 region has the DNA TGTGCCAGCAGCTTCAGGGGCTATAATTCACCCCTCCACTTT.

This clone was seen only once. The rearrangement uses TRBV7-2 and TRBJ2-7; D not certain. The CDR3 is 12 residues long. V was cut by 4 bases and J by 4 bases, with 8 bases left in between. Germline CDR1 SGHTA, CDR2 FQGNSA. CDR3 coding DNA: TGTGCCAGCAGCTCCTCCTTTTACGAGCAGTACTTC. This translates into CASSSSFYEQYF.

The rearrangement joins TRBV6-1 to TRBJ1-2; 7 bases map to TRBD1. This CDR3 is 13 amino acids long. V shed 3 bases and J 8 bases; nucleotides not matched to a gene: 6. Germline values: CDR1 MNHNS, CDR2 SASEGT. For the CDR3, the DNA is TGTGCCAGCAGTGACACGGCCAGGGGGGGCTACACCTTC. Its translation is CASSDTARGGYTF.

V usage is TRBV6-5 and J usage is TRBJ2-5, with TRBD2 as a possible D gene (7 bases). Between the trimmed V and J ends, which lost 4 bases and 1 base, there was a span of 13 bases. The CDR3 runs 15 residues. Per germline, CDR1 MNHEY and CDR2 SVGAGI. The CDR3 nucleotides are TGTGCCAGCAGTTCCCTGGGGGGGGCCCAAGAGACCCAGTACTTC. Residues: CASSSLGGAQETQYF.

The rearrangement links TRBV18 to TRBJ1-1, with D hard to call. V dropped 8 bases and J dropped 0 bases, with 10 bases sitting between them. From germline, CDR1 is KGHSH and CDR2 LQKENI. The CDR3 contains 13 residues. CDR3 bases: TGTGCCAGCAGCGTAGCTTTGAACACTGAAGCTTTCTTT. It is translated as CASSVALNTEAFF.

This clone was found once. The V gene is TRBV15, the J gene TRBJ2-1, with D tentatively TRBD2 (6 bases). The CDR3 is made up of 16 amino acids. The V gene's germline CDR1 is LNHNV and CDR2 YYDKDF (reference sequence). V was cut by 0 bases and J by 6 bases, with 15 bases left in between. For the CDR3, the DNA is TGTGCCACCAGCAGAGAGAAGCGGGTTGGAGGCAATGAGCAGTTCTTC. This codes for CATSREKRVGGNEQFF.

The rearrangement joins TRBV23-1 to TRBJ1-6; 7 bases are shared with TRBD1. TRBV23-1 qualifies as an ORF whose function is uncertain. V trimming: 3 bases; J trimming: 0 bases; junction bases outside the gene matches: 8. The CDR3 is made up of 18 amino acids. The CDR3 DNA reads as TGCGCCAGCAGTCAGGGTGGGACAGAAGGCTCCTATAATTCACCCCTCCACTTT. Residues: CASSQGGTEGSYNSPLHF.

The chain couples TRBV29-1 to TRBJ2-3, with TRBD2 matching 10 bases. V lost 6 bases, J lost 8 bases, and 8 bases stayed unmatched. CDR3 length equals 13 residues. Per germline, CDR1 SQVTM and CDR2 ANQGSEA. The CDR3 sequence: CSVERGGMGTQYF. The CDR3 DNA follows: TGCAGCGTCGAGCGGGGGGGGATGGGTACGCAGTATTTT.

V is TRBV10-3 and J is TRBJ2-7; tentative D call: TRBD1 (5 bases). CDR1 and CDR2 from the germline V gene are ENHRY and SYGVKD. The germline V and J ends were trimmed by 7 bases and 3 bases, with 22 bases remaining between them. The CDR3 consists of 16 residues. CDR3 loop: CAIKSARAPDSYEQYF. Written as DNA, the CDR3 is TGTGCCATCAAATCGGCCAGGGCACCCGATAGCTACGAGCAGTACTTC.

The V and J genes are TRBV7-9 and TRBJ1-1; D not certain. This CDR3 comprises 13 residues. V gave up 6 bases and J gave up 3 bases, with 11 bases separating them. Germline V gene sequence: CDR1 SEHNR, CDR2 FQNEAQ (reference sequence). The CDR3 here is CASSSRVDTEAFF. The CDR3 region has the DNA TGTGCCAGCAGTTCGCGGGTAGACACTGAAGCTTTCTTT.

V gene TRBV11-2 combines with J gene TRBJ2-5; 12 nucleotides agree with TRBD2. V lost 3 bases, J lost 2 bases, and 10 bases stayed unmatched. The CDR3 contains 18 residues. Germline V gives CDR1 SGHAT, CDR2 FQNNGV. In nucleotides, the CDR3 is TGTGCCAGCAGCTTTGGGCTAGCGGGGGGGCGAAGACAAGAGACCCAGTACTTC. Its protein product is CASSFGLAGGRRQETQYF. Using reference TRBV11-2 and TRBJ2-5 for the parts outside the CDR3, the full variable domain is EAGVAQSPRYKIIEKRQSVAFWCNPISGHATLYWYQQILGQGPKLLIQFQNNGVVDDSQLPKDRFSAERLKGVDSTLKIQPAKLEDSAVYLCASSFGLAGGRRQETQYFGPGTRLLVL.

The chain combines TRBV7-2 with TRBJ2-6; no firm D call. Trimming pared 1 base from V and 1 base from J, leaving 8 bases between. The CDR3 runs 16 residues. Looked up from germline, CDR1 is SGHTA and CDR2 is FQGNSA. The CDR3 reads CASSLVYGSGANVLTF. The CDR3 nucleotides are TGTGCCAGCAGCTTAGTTTACGGGTCTGGGGCCAACGTCCTGACTTTC.

The rearrangement links TRBV19 to TRBJ1-4; TRBD1 aligns across 8 bases. Germline-derived CDR1 and CDR2 are LNHDA and SQIVND (reference sequence). CDR3 size: 14 residues. V lost 5 bases to trimming and J lost 5 bases; unmatched junction nucleotides: 4. The CDR3, as DNA: TGTGCCAGTAGTTGGGGACAGGAGAATGAAAAACTGTTTTTT. Residues: CASSWGQENEKLFF.

The V gene is TRBV27, the J gene TRBJ1-4, with 8 nucleotides matching TRBD1. CDR1 MNHEY and CDR2 SMNVEV come from the germline V gene (reference sequence). The CDR3 has 15 residues. Germline trimming cut 5 bases from V and 7 bases from J; bases unmatched to any gene: 9. The CDR3 reads CASSDRQGSGEKLFF. CDR3 DNA: TGTGCCAGCAGTGATAGACAGGGGAGTGGTGAAAAACTGTTTTTT.

The chain is built from TRBV7-2 and TRBJ1-2; 7 bases are a match to TRBD1. This CDR3 comprises 15 residues. V shed 6 bases, J shed 5 bases, and the junction held 12 bases outside the gene matches. Looked up from germline, CDR1 is SGHTA and CDR2 is FQGNSA. CDR3 amino acids: CASRLTLGGLYGYTF. DNA for the CDR3: TGTGCCAGCAGATTAACTCTAGGGGGCTTGTATGGCTACACCTTC.

The chain has TRBV4-1 and TRBJ1-3, with 8 bases that match TRBD1. The germline gives CDR1 MGHRA, CDR2 YSYEKL. V lost 1 base and J lost 7; bases outside the gene matches: 12. The CDR3 extends over 17 amino acids. CDR3 amino acids: CASSQAADRGRKNTIYF. CDR3 DNA: TGCGCCAGCAGCCAAGCCGCTGACAGGGGAAGAAAGAACACCATATATTTT.

V gene TRBV3-1 (or the pseudogene TRBV3-2) combines with J gene TRBJ1-2; 8 nucleotides line up with TRBD1. Germline loops: CDR1 LGHDT, CDR2 YNNKEL (reference sequence). After removal of 0 bases from V and 5 bases from J, the junction contained 5 bases not matched to a gene. This CDR3 spans 15 amino acids. The CDR3 spells CASSQEPGGRYGYTF. CDR3 DNA: TGTGCCAGCAGCCAAGAGCCAGGGGGCAGGTATGGCTACACCTTC.